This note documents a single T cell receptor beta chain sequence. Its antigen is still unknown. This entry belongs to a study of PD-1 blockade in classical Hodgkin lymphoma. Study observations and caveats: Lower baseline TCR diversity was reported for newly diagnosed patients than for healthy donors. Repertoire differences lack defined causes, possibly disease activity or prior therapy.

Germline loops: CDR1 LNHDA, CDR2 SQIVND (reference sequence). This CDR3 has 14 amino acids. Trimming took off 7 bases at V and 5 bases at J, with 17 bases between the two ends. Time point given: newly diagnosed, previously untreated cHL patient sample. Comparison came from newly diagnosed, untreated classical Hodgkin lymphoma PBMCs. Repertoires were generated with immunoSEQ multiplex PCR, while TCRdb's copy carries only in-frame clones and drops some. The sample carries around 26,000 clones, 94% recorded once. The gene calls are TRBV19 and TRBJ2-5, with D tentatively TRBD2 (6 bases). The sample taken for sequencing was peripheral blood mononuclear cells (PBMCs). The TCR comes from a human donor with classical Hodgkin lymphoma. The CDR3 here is CASTPSGGTETQYF. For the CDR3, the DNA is TGTGCCAGTACCCCCTCTGGGGGGACGGAGACCCAGTACTTC.